The 14 T cell receptor beta chains given below trace back to one sample, sequenced in a study of blood T cell repertoires in COVID-19. Assay used: immunoSEQ multiplex PCR; TCRdb lists only in-frame clones, some missing. The data show 200,000 to 300,000 clones, with about nine tenths seen just once and approximately 3.7% held by the top ten. Source material: peripheral blood. The receptors derive from a man in his sixties who had recovered from COVID-19.

The chain has TRBV19 and TRBJ2-3, with 9 bases lining up with TRBD2. V was clipped by 3 bases and J by 2 bases; unmatched bases: 9. Germline-derived CDR1 and CDR2 are LNHDA and SQIVND (reference sequence). This CDR3 spans 17 amino acids. The chain's CDR3 is CASSIRVLAGTTDTQYF. CDR3 DNA: TGTGCCAGTAGTATCAGAGTCCTAGCGGGGACCACAGATACGCAGTATTTT.

In its sample, this clone was seen once. The rearrangement uses TRBV6-5 and TRBJ1-2, with 7 bases fitting TRBD1. V shed 4 bases and J 4 bases; nucleotides not matched to a gene: 6. Germline V gene data show CDR1 as MNHEY and CDR2 as SVGAGI. This CDR3 comprises 14 residues. The DNA of the CDR3 is TGTGCCAGCAGTTCTGACAGGGCCCCCTATGGCTACACCTTC. It codes for CASSSDRAPYGYTF.

A few counts support this clone. The rearrangement uses TRBV9 and TRBJ1-2, with 11 nucleotides matching TRBD1. The length of the CDR3 is 14 residues. With 4 bases clipped from V and 7 bases from J, the junction kept 6 bases outside the gene matches. The germline gives CDR1 SGDLS, CDR2 YYNGEE. The CDR3 loop reads CASSSRTGGSGYTF. The CDR3 DNA sequence: TGTGCCAGCAGCTCACGGACAGGGGGCAGTGGCTACACCTTC. The whole variable domain, filled in from reference TRBV9 and TRBJ1-2, reads DSGVTQTPKHLITATGQRVTLRCSPRSGDLSVYWYQQSLDQGLQFLIQYYNGEERAKGNILERFSAQQFPDLHSELNLSSLELGDSALYFCASSSRTGGSGYTFGSGTRLTVV.

The chain recombines TRBV6-2 or TRBV6-3 with TRBJ2-7; 9 bases are shared with TRBD2. V gave up 5 bases and J gave up 2 bases; unmatched junction bases: 13. The germline gives CDR1 MNHEY, CDR2 SVGEGT. This CDR3 is 17 amino acids long. CDR3 nucleotides: TGTGCCAGCAGTCCCGCCGTTGGTCTAGCGGGAACCTACGAGCAGTACTTC. Its protein is CASSPAVGLAGTYEQYF.

V gene TRBV10-1 combines with J gene TRBJ1-2, with TRBD1 matching over 7 bases. Germline assignment: CDR1 WNHNN and CDR2 SYGVQD (reference sequence). This CDR3 has 13 amino acids. V lost 6 bases, J lost 7 bases, and 8 bases stayed unmatched. The CDR3 nucleotides are TGCGCCAGCAGGGAGACGGGACAGCGTGGCTACACCTTC. Encoded protein: CASRETGQRGYTF.

The chain employs TRBV9 and TRBJ1-1; possibly TRBD1 for D (5 bases). Trimming pared 7 bases from V and 7 bases from J, leaving 23 bases between. The CDR3 contains 15 residues. From germline, CDR1 is SGDLS and CDR2 YYNGEE. The CDR3 DNA reads TGTGCCAGCCAGCCAGGAGGACACGCGGGGAGTGAAGCTTTCTTT. Translating gives CASQPGGHAGSEAFF.

The rearrangement joins TRBV19 to TRBJ2-5; 7 nucleotides agree with TRBD2. The CDR3 consists of 15 residues. Trimming took 10 bases from V and 2 from J; bases not matched to a gene: 13. CDR1 is LNHDA and CDR2 is SQIVND in the germline V gene (reference sequence). The CDR3 DNA follows: TGTGCCACGACTGACTGGGGGGGAAGGCAAGAGACCCAGTACTTC. This codes for CATTDWGGRQETQYF.

V is TRBV3-1 (or the pseudogene TRBV3-2) and J is TRBJ2-3, with 7 bases fitting TRBD2. Trimming removed 4 bases from V and 6 bases from J; junction bases left unmatched: 7. Germline-derived CDR1 and CDR2 are LGHDT and YNNKEL (reference sequence). The CDR3 length is 14 residues. This chain's CDR3 is CASSRTRLRDTQYF. As DNA, the CDR3 is TGTGCCAGCAGCCGGACTAGGCTTCGGGATACGCAGTATTTT.

CDR3 region: CASSPGGNYEQYF. Here the CDR3 DNA reads TGTGCCAGCAGTCCGGGGGGGAACTACGAGCAGTACTTC. The chain carries TRBV6-5 and TRBJ2-7; 8 bases are a match to TRBD2. The ends lost 5 bases at V and 3 bases at J; junction bases unmatched: 3. The CDR3 consists of 13 residues. Germline V CDR1 and CDR2: MNHEY, SVGAGI.

Notes on this clone: At the DNA level, this CDR3 is encoded by other sequences in the same sample as well. The chain is built from TRBV7-2 and TRBJ2-3; 8 bases match TRBD2. Germline assignment: CDR1 SGHTA and CDR2 FQGNSA. J was trimmed by 3 bases and V by 3 bases; bases with no gene match: 5. The CDR3 consists of 15 residues. The CDR3 DNA sequence: TGTGCCAGCAGCTTTCGTCGGGGGGGGACAGATACGCAGTATTTT. It is translated as CASSFRRGGTDTQYF.

This chain uses TRBV18 with TRBJ1-2; D is possibly TRBD1 (6 bases). The CDR3 totals 14 residues. V gave up 2 bases and J gave up 7 bases, with 14 bases separating them. Germline CDR1 is KGHSH and CDR2 is LQKENI. The CDR3 nucleotides read TGTGCCAGCTCACCAGGAGAGGGGGTTGGTGGCTACACCTTC. Amino acid sequence: CASSPGEGVGGYTF.

The CDR3 region is CASSSDRRSTDTQYF. The CDR3 nucleotides are TGTGCCAGCAGCTCGGACAGGAGAAGCACAGATACGCAGTATTTT. This chain connects TRBV7-2 to TRBJ2-3; 7 bases map to TRBD1. Germline CDR1 SGHTA, CDR2 FQGNSA. This CDR3 is 15 amino acids long. V was pared by 4 bases and J by 0 bases, with 4 bases of the junction left unmatched. The full variable domain, its missing parts supplied by reference TRBV7-2 and TRBJ2-3, is GAGVSQSPSNKVTEKGKDVELRCDPISGHTALYWYRQSLGQGLEFLIYFQGNSAPDKSGLPSDRFSAERTGGSVSTLTIQRTQQEDSAVYLCASSSDRRSTDTQYFGPGTRLTVL.

The chain combines TRBV5-6 with TRBJ1-1; possibly TRBD1 for D (5 bases). CDR3 length equals 15 residues. In germline, CDR1 is SGHDT, CDR2 YYEEEE. V was trimmed by 5 bases and J by 0 bases, leaving 14 bases between them. Written as DNA, the CDR3 is TGTGCCAGCAGTCCCGGAGGGACGGTGAACACTGAAGCTTTCTTT. Translated: CASSPGGTVNTEAFF.

The chain uses TRBV7-2 and TRBJ2-5, with 8 bases identical to TRBD1. CDR1 and CDR2 from the germline V gene are SGHTA and FQGNSA. The CDR3 is made up of 14 amino acids. Trimming removed 4 bases from V and 2 bases from J; junction bases left unmatched: 3. This CDR3 reads CASSSNRGQETQYF. The CDR3 nucleotides are TGTGCCAGCAGCTCAAACAGGGGGCAAGAGACCCAGTACTTC.